This is a list of T cell receptor beta chains from one sample in a study of blood T cell repertoires in COVID-19. Measured with immunoSEQ multiplex PCR; TCRdb has only the in-frame clones, and not every one. The table lists about 130,000 clones, roughly four fifths of them singletons. The sequenced material came from peripheral blood. These receptors all come from a man aged 25-45 years with COVID-19, enrolled during active disease. Each CDR3 is given with its conserved first and last residue. A D gene is named only where the DNA matches it firmly. Size is omitted from some rows. Given values are once, few, many or a class for expanded clones.

V gene	J gene	clone size	D gene	CDR3 protein	CDR3 DNA
TRBV5-1	TRBJ1-1	few	-	CASSLAPGAVTEAFF	TGCGCCAGCAGCTTGGCGCCAGGGGCGGTCACTGAAGCTTTCTTT
TRBV5-6	TRBJ2-1	-	-	CASSLMTGGYNEQFF	TGTGCCAGCAGCCTAATGACTGGGGGGTACAATGAGCAGTTCTTC
TRBV7-2	TRBJ1-2	-	TRBD1	CASSLVGGQGAYGYTF	TGTGCCAGCAGCTTAGTCGGAGGACAGGGGGCATATGGCTACACCTTC
TRBV5-6	TRBJ1-2	few	-	CASSLGALNYGYTF	TGTGCCAGCAGCCTAGGGGCCCTTAACTATGGCTACACCTTC
TRBV6-4	TRBJ2-2	-	-	CASSDSTTSPTGELFF	TGTGCCAGCAGTGACAGTACAACTAGCCCCACCGGGGAGCTGTTTTTT
TRBV7-2	TRBJ1-5	few	-	CASSPVGQLNQPQHF	TGTGCCAGCAGCCCAGTGGGGCAGCTGAATCAGCCCCAGCATTTT
TRBV7-6	TRBJ1-2	-	TRBD1	CASSPTGDHYGYTF	TGTGCCAGCAGCCCCACAGGGGATCACTATGGCTACACCTTC
TRBV7-2	TRBJ2-3	-	TRBD2	CASSLLAGGNTDTQYF	TGTGCCAGCAGCTTGCTAGCGGGGGGGAACACAGATACGCAGTATTTT
TRBV5-4	TRBJ2-5	-	-	CASSLYSGIETQYF	TGTGCCAGCAGCTTGTATTCGGGGATAGAGACCCAGTACTTC
TRBV5-1	TRBJ1-1	-	-	CASSRQQNTEAFF	TGCGCCAGCAGCCGACAGCAGAACACTGAAGCTTTCTTT
TRBV5-1	TRBJ1-3	-	-	CASSASGVFSSGNTIYF	TGCGCCAGCAGCGCCTCCGGGGTCTTCAGCTCTGGAAACACCATATATTTT
TRBV19	TRBJ1-6	-	-	CASSRRGAENSPLHF	TGTGCCAGCTCTCGGCGGGGGGCCGAGAATTCACCCCTCCACTTT
TRBV30	TRBJ1-1	-	TRBD1	CAWGQGAGIEAFF	TGTGCCTGGGGACAGGGCGCCGGTATTGAAGCTTTCTTT
TRBV7-6	TRBJ1-1	-	-	CASSLYGLDGGIEAFF	TGTGCCAGCAGCTTATACGGTCTTGATGGGGGGATTGAAGCTTTCTTT
TRBV7-9	TRBJ2-7	-	TRBD1	CASSGGSGGREQYF	TGTGCCAGCAGCGGGGGCTCAGGGGGCAGGGAGCAGTACTTC
TRBV5-1	TRBJ2-7	few	-	CASSFTRGSYEQYF	TGCGCCAGCAGCTTTACCAGGGGATCCTACGAGCAGTACTTC